This T cell receptor (beta chain) comes out of a study of chemoradiotherapy in HPV16-positive cancers. The CDR3 has 15 residues. With V trimmed by 4 bases and J by 2 bases, 6 bases remained unmatched. Per germline, CDR1 SGHTA and CDR2 FQGNSA. The protocol was immunoSEQ multiplex PCR, while the TCRdb copy is restricted to in-frame clones and leaves out a portion. The sample records about 32,000 clones, around 88% being singletons. The study, taken as a whole, reports: During treatment, candidate HPV-specific clones and E7-related motifs expanded in tumor. For HPV16-positive patients, expanding HPV-responsive T cells associated with longer recurrence-free survival.

Remarks on this clone: Its antigen is not identified.

Sequences were derived from blood, sampled from a patient who underwent chemoradiotherapy. The receptor's source is a human donor with HPV-associated anogenital cancer. J is TRBJ2-3 and V is TRBV7-2; 7 bases fit TRBD1. This chain's CDR3 is CASSSRQGFTDTQYF. The DNA of the CDR3 is TGTGCCAGCAGCTCCCGACAGGGTTTCACAGATACGCAGTATTTT.